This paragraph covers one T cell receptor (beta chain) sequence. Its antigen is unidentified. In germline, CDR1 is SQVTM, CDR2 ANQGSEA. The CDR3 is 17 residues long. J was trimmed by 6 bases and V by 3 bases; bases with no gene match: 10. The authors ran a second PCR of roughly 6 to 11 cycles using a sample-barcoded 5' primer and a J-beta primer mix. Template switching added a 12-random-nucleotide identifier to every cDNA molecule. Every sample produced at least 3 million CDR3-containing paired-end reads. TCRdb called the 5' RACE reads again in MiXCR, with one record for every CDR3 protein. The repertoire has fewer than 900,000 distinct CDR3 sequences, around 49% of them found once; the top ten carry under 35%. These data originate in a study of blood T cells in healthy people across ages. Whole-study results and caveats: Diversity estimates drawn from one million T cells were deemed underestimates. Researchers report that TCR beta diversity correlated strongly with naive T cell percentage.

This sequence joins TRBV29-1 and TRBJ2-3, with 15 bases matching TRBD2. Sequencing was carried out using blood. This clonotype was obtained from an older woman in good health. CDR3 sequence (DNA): TGCAGCGTTGAGGGGACTAGCGGGAGGACCTGGTGGGATACGCAGTATTTT. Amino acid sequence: CSVEGTSGRTWWDTQYF.